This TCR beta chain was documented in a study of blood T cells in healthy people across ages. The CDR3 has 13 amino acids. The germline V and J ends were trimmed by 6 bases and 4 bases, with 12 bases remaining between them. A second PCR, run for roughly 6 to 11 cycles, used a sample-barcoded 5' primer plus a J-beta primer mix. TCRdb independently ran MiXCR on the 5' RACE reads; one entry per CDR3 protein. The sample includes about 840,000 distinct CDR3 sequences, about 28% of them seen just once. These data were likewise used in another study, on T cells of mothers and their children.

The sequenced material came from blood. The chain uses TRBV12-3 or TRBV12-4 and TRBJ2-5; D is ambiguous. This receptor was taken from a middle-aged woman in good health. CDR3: CASRRLNGETQYF. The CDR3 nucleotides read TGTGCCAGCAGAAGATTGAATGGAGAGACCCAGTACTTC.